This T cell receptor beta chain came from a study of T cell responses to AZD1222 COVID-19 vaccine. This clone has just one count. Data came from immunoSEQ multiplex PCR; TCRdb stores just in-frame clones and leaves some out. The sample gives roughly 130,000 clones, roughly 88% of which show up once; 1.6% is in the top ten. V was clipped by 3 bases and J by 6 bases, with 10 bases between them. The CDR3 extends over 14 amino acids. Germline lookup yields CDR1 SGHRS and CDR2 YFSETQ. The chain links TRBV5-1 to TRBJ1-6; D is undetermined. This receptor was identified in an adult in good health. The sequencing here drew on peripheral blood, taken on day 0 of AZD1222 vaccination. This CDR3 is CASSSDPSNSPLHF. The DNA for the CDR3 is TGCGCCAGCAGCTCTGACCCCAGTAATTCACCCCTCCACTTT.